The rows below give T cell receptor beta chains drawn from one sample of a study of identical twins. MiXCR, run by TCRdb on the 5' RACE reads, gives a single entry per CDR3 protein. In the table there are about 530,000 distinct CDR3 sequences, around 20% of which are singletons. The sample also formed part of further work on yellow fever vaccine responses in identical twins.

Sequences were obtained from CD4+ T cells sorted from blood. The receptor source for this set is a woman under 30 in good health. Both conserved end residues are part of each CDR3. D genes are given only for firm matches. Not every row has a clone size; where given, it reads once, few, many or a size class.

J gene: TRBJ1-2
D gene: .
V gene: TRBV27
clone size: few
CDR3 protein: CASSLSGQGYYGYTF
CDR3 DNA: TGTGCCAGCAGTTTATCTGGGCAGGGGTACTATGGCTACACCTTC

J gene: TRBJ2-2
D gene: TRBD1
V gene: TRBV5-1
clone size: few
CDR3 protein: CASSSRDSTGELFF
CDR3 DNA: TGCGCCAGCAGCTCCCGGGACAGCACCGGGGAGCTGTTTTTT

J gene: TRBJ2-5
D gene: .
V gene: TRBV12-3/TRBV12-4
clone size: .
CDR3 protein: CASSPVGGNAQYF
CDR3 DNA: TGTGCCAGCAGCCCAGTGGGGGGTAATGCCCAGTACTTC

J gene: TRBJ2-3
D gene: .
V gene: TRBV4-1
clone size: few
CDR3 protein: CASSLADGITDTQYF
CDR3 DNA: TGCGCCAGCAGCCTAGCGGACGGAATCACAGATACGCAGTATTTT

J gene: TRBJ2-1
D gene: TRBD2
V gene: TRBV18
clone size: .
CDR3 protein: CASSPGLARGWEQFF
CDR3 DNA: TGTGCCAGCTCCCCAGGACTAGCCAGAGGATGGGAGCAGTTCTTC

J gene: TRBJ2-2
D gene: .
V gene: TRBV7-2
clone size: .
CDR3 protein: CASSLARSRGAGELFF
CDR3 DNA: TGTGCCAGCAGCTTAGCGCGGTCTAGAGGGGCCGGGGAGCTGTTTTTT

J gene: TRBJ2-1
D gene: .
V gene: TRBV20-1
clone size: few
CDR3 protein: CSATPGDYNEQFF
CDR3 DNA: TGCAGTGCTACCCCAGGGGATTACAATGAGCAGTTCTTC

J gene: TRBJ2-5
D gene: .
V gene: TRBV7-6
clone size: .
CDR3 protein: CASSHPGNQETQYF
CDR3 DNA: TGTGCCAGCAGCCACCCGGGAAACCAAGAGACCCAGTACTTC

J gene: TRBJ2-1
D gene: .
V gene: TRBV18
clone size: .
CDR3 protein: CASSPMIIDEQFF
CDR3 DNA: TGTGCCAGCTCACCGATGATCATAGATGAGCAGTTCTTC

J gene: TRBJ2-2
D gene: .
V gene: TRBV29-1
clone size: .
CDR3 protein: CSVDAGTPNTGELFF
CDR3 DNA: TGCAGCGTTGACGCCGGGACACCGAACACCGGGGAGCTGTTTTTT

J gene: TRBJ2-1
D gene: TRBD2
V gene: TRBV29-1
clone size: .
CDR3 protein: CSVRGLAGGVYEQFF
CDR3 DNA: TGCAGCGTTCGTGGACTAGCGGGAGGGGTGTATGAGCAGTTCTTC

J gene: TRBJ1-2
D gene: TRBD1
V gene: TRBV28
clone size: .
CDR3 protein: CASRHGQANYGYTF
CDR3 DNA: TGTGCCAGCAGGCACGGACAGGCCAACTATGGCTACACCTTC

J gene: TRBJ2-1
D gene: .
V gene: TRBV5-1
clone size: many
CDR3 protein: CASSVLRDAPNNEQFF
CDR3 DNA: TGCGCCAGCAGCGTTCTTAGGGACGCCCCCAACAATGAGCAGTTCTTC

J gene: TRBJ2-2
D gene: TRBD2
V gene: TRBV4-1
clone size: .
CDR3 protein: CASSRGLAGAGELFF
CDR3 DNA: TGCGCCAGCAGCCGGGGACTAGCGGGGGCCGGGGAGCTGTTTTTT

J gene: TRBJ2-3
D gene: TRBD2
V gene: TRBV12-3/TRBV12-4
clone size: few
CDR3 protein: CASSRGLAGGSTDTQYF
CDR3 DNA: TGTGCCAGCAGTCGGGGACTAGCGGGAGGATCGACAGATACGCAGTATTTT